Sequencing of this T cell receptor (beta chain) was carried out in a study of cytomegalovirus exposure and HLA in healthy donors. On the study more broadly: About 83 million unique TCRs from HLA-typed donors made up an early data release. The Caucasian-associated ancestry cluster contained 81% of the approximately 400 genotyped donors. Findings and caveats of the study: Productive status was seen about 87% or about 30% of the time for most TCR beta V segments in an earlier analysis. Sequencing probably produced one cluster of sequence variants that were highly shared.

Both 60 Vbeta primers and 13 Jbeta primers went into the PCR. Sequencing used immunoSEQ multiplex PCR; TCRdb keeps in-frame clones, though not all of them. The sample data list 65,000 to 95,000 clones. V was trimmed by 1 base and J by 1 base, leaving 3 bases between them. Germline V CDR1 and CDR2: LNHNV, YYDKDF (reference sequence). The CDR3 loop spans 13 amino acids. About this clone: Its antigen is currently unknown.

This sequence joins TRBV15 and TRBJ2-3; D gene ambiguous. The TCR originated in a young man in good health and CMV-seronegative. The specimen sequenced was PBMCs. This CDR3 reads CATSRAGTDTQYF. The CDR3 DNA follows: TGTGCCACCAGCAGAGCCGGCACAGATACGCAGTATTTT.